Presented here are 10 T cell receptor beta chains from one specimen sequenced in a study of T cell responses to AZD1222 COVID-19 vaccine (dated by TCRdb to the early 2020s). The time point label of this sample denotes: baseline before first vaccination. Library method: the immunoSEQ multiplex PCR assay. Sourced from immuneACCESS, this table was stored by TCRdb with only in-frame sequences that have V and J called. A share of the clones is absent; for the studies checked, an unresolved V gene accounts for under half, and the remainder has no known explanation. This sample holds 90,000 to 150,000 clones; over 75% were observed only once. The top ten clonotypes cover less than 4.5% of the sample. Specimen: peripheral blood, collected on day 0 of AZD1222 vaccination. The receptors originated from an adult in good health.

This chain connects TRBV5-1 to TRBJ1-4, with 8 bases identical to TRBD1. V dropped 2 bases and J dropped 3; count of bases not matched to a gene: 3. Germline lookup yields CDR1 SGHRS and CDR2 YFSETQ. CDR3 length: 15 amino acids. The DNA for the CDR3 is TGCGCCAGCAGCTTACAGGGGGATGCTAATGAAAAACTGTTTTTT. As protein: CASSLQGDANEKLFF.

This chain connects TRBV2 to TRBJ1-2; D is unclear. Trimming stripped 1 base from V and 8 bases from J, with 14 bases between. Per the germline V gene, CDR1 is SNHLY and CDR2 is FYNNEI. This CDR3 is built from 14 residues. The CDR3 reads CASSEDDTGRGYTF. The DNA for the CDR3 is TGTGCCAGCAGTGAAGACGACACCGGTCGGGGCTACACCTTC.

The CDR3 sequence is CASSLSGQGAEAFF. In DNA form, the CDR3 reads TGTGCCAGTAGTCTATCTGGACAGGGGGCGGAAGCTTTCTTT. V gene TRBV19 combines with J gene TRBJ1-1; 11 nucleotides agree with TRBD1. From germline, CDR1 is LNHDA and CDR2 SQIVND (reference sequence). The CDR3 is made up of 14 amino acids. J was trimmed by 8 bases and V by 5 bases; bases with no gene match: 7.

The chain employs TRBV6-1 and TRBJ2-1; 8 bases line up with TRBD2. CDR1 is MNHNS, CDR2 SASEGT, per germline. There are 16 residues in the CDR3. The ends lost 3 bases at V and 3 bases at J; junction bases unmatched: 7. DNA for the CDR3: TGTGCCAGCAGTGAGTTATTTGCGGGGGGCTACAATGAGCAGTTCTTC. This encodes CASSELFAGGYNEQFF.

The chain carries TRBV7-7 and TRBJ2-5; TRBD2 matches at 16 bases. The CDR3 length is 19 residues. The germline CDR1 and CDR2 sequences are SSHAT and FNYEAQ (reference sequence). J lost 1 base, V lost 3 bases, and 8 bases had no gene match. The CDR3 sequence: CASSLIGTSGGGVQETQYF. CDR3 DNA sequence: TGTGCCAGCAGCTTGATCGGGACTAGCGGGGGGGGCGTCCAAGAGACCCAGTACTTC.

CDR3 nucleotide sequence: TGTGCCAGCAGCCCCCGGGGCAGGGACGAGCAGTACTTC. Encoded protein: CASSPRGRDEQYF. The rearrangement links TRBV9 to TRBJ2-7; D tentatively reads TRBD1 or TRBD2 (5 bases each). Looked up from germline, CDR1 is SGDLS and CDR2 is YYNGEE. V lost 4 bases and J lost 5, with 13 bases in between. The CDR3 covers 13 residues.

V and J are TRBV19 and TRBJ1-2, with D perhaps TRBD1 (5 bases). Trimming left V 7 bases short and J 0 bases short, with 15 bases between. This CDR3 region has 15 residues. Germline loops: CDR1 LNHDA, CDR2 SQIVND (reference sequence). The CDR3: CASTLDGGANYGYTF. CDR3 in DNA: TGTGCCAGTACCCTCGATGGGGGAGCTAACTATGGCTACACCTTC.

The chain combines TRBV5-1 with TRBJ1-3; 8 nucleotides line up with TRBD1. With 4 bases clipped from V and 7 bases from J, the junction kept 7 bases outside the gene matches. This CDR3 spans 14 amino acids. Looked up from germline, CDR1 is SGHRS and CDR2 is YFSETQ. CDR3 amino acids: CASSAGQGSNTIYF. As DNA, the CDR3 is TGCGCCAGCAGCGCCGGACAGGGCTCGAACACCATATATTTT. Based on the CDR3 plus reference TRBV5-1 and TRBJ1-3, the full variable domain is KAGVTQTPRYLIKTRGQQVTLSCSPISGHRSVSWYQQTPGQGLQFLFEYFSETQRNKGNFPGRFSGRQFSNSRSEMNVSTLELGDSALYLCASSAGQGSNTIYFGEGSWLTVV.

The chain has TRBV24-1 and TRBJ1-4; D is unresolved. The germline gives CDR1 KGHDR, CDR2 SFDVKD. CDR3 size: 14 residues. The ends were cut back, 7 bases at V and 1 base at J, with 9 bases in the middle. The CDR3 sequence is CATRIGRTNEKLFF. CDR3 DNA sequence: TGTGCCACCAGAATTGGGAGAACTAATGAAAAACTGTTTTTT.

This clone was detected only once. V is TRBV6-2 or TRBV6-3 and J is TRBJ1-1; a possible D gene is TRBD1 (5 bases). CDR3 size: 15 residues. Trimming shortened V by 4 bases and J by 0 bases, and 12 bases separated the two germline ends. The germline V gene encodes CDR1 MNHEY and CDR2 SVGEGT. The CDR3 DNA sequence: TGTGCCAGCAGTTCCCTAAGGGGCGTGAACACTGAAGCTTTCTTT. Its translation: CASSSLRGVNTEAFF.